This TCR beta chain was captured in a study of CD8+ T cells in alopecia areata. The ends lost 3 bases at V and 8 bases at J; junction bases unmatched: 6. Germline V CDR1 and CDR2: SGHNT, YYREEE (reference sequence). The CDR3 covers 15 residues. RNA, once extracted, was reverse transcribed into cDNA for use as the sequencing template. Using immunoSEQ multiplex PCR, the repertoire was profiled, and TCRdb retains in-frame clones only, with some absent. In the table there are 50,000 to 80,000 clones, 44% of which are singletons. The sequence derives from a human donor with alopecia areata. The chain couples TRBV5-4 to TRBJ2-1; TRBD2 agrees at 12 bases. Sequencing was done on a sample of NKG2D-low CD8+ T cells sorted from blood. CDR3 DNA: TGTGCCAGCAGCTCCCGACTAGCGGGAGCAGATGAGCAGTTCTTC. Protein product: CASSSRLAGADEQFF.